These 27 T cell receptor beta chains share one sample of origin, sequenced in a study of T cell repertoires in cytomegalovirus infection. TCRdb used MiXCR to reprocess the reads, holding one entry per CDR3 protein. Here the sample spans approximately 350,000 distinct CDR3 sequences, about 32% being singletons. Their specific antigens are unknown. The material sequenced was cultured PBMCs, taken from culture after CMV antigen stimulation. These receptors were taken from a human donor in good health (CMV status not recorded). Some clones in this sample may be carry-over from other donors' samples.

The chain recombines TRBV11-1 with TRBJ1-6, with D unclear. CDR3 length: 13 residues. V was cut by 1 base and J by 8 bases, with 6 bases left in between. CDR1 and CDR2 (germline): SGHAT, FQDESV (reference sequence). In DNA form, the CDR3 reads TGTGCCAGCAGCTTAGAGGGCCATTCACCCCTCCACTTT. This translates into CASSLEGHSPLHF. Combining the CDR3 with reference TRBV11-1 and TRBJ1-6 gives the whole variable domain EAEVAQSPRYKITEKSQAVAFWCDPISGHATLYWYRQILGQGPELLVQFQDESVVDDSQLPKDRFSAERLKGVDSTLKIQPAELGDSAMYLCASSLEGHSPLHFGNGTRLTVT.

J is TRBJ1-3 and V is TRBV20-1; D is uncertain. V gave up 4 bases and J gave up 0 bases, with 7 bases separating them. CDR3 length equals 13 residues. Germline assignment: CDR1 DFQATT and CDR2 SNEGSKA (reference sequence). CDR3 sequence (DNA): TGCAGTGCTACGGGTCCCTCTGGAAACACCATATATTTT. It yields the protein CSATGPSGNTIYF.

This clonotype was detected only once. The V and J genes are TRBV30 and TRBJ1-1; D may be TRBD1 (5 bases). Between the trimmed V and J ends, which lost 2 bases and 11 bases, there was a span of 12 bases. This CDR3 contains 11 residues. Germline CDR1 reads GTSNPN; CDR2 reads SVGIG (reference sequence). This chain's CDR3 is CAWSPRDVAFF. CDR3 sequence (DNA): TGTGCCTGGAGTCCTCGGGACGTGGCTTTCTTT.

This clonotype occurred a few times. The chain joins TRBV7-9 to TRBJ2-3; the D gene is possibly TRBD2 (5 bases). The length of the CDR3 is 16 residues. Trimming took off 5 bases at V and 2 bases at J, with 17 bases between the two ends. CDR1 is SEHNR, CDR2 FQNEAQ, per germline (reference sequence). CDR3 DNA: TGTGCCAGCAGCCCAGAGCGACTAAACCCCACAGATACGCAGTATTTT. It codes for CASSPERLNPTDTQYF.

The gene calls are TRBV6-8 and TRBJ2-3, with 7 nucleotides matching TRBD2. V lost 7 bases and J lost 2; bases outside the gene matches: 6. The CDR3 has 14 amino acids. Germline values: CDR1 MNHGY, CDR2 SAAAGT. CDR3 in amino acids: CASTSGIATDTQYF. The CDR3 DNA sequence: TGTGCCAGCACTAGCGGAATTGCCACAGATACGCAGTATTTT.

V usage is TRBV7-2 and J usage is TRBJ2-3; possible D gene TRBD1, 5 bases. The CDR3 totals 15 residues. V dropped 1 base and J dropped 6 bases, with 14 bases sitting between them. Germline V gives CDR1 SGHTA, CDR2 FQGNSA. The CDR3 spells CASSLVARAGDTQYF. CDR3 DNA: TGTGCCAGCAGCTTAGTTGCGCGTGCAGGGGATACGCAGTATTTT.

The chain couples TRBV11-2 to TRBJ1-6, with a possible D match to TRBD1 (6 bases). The CDR3 consists of 14 residues. Trimming took off 5 bases at V and 9 bases at J, with 14 bases between the two ends. Germline V CDR1 and CDR2: SGHAT, FQNNGV. This CDR3 is CASSLGGGSSPLHF. For the CDR3, the DNA is TGTGCCAGCAGCCTTGGGGGGGGCAGTTCACCCCTCCACTTT.

The chain combines TRBV4-3 with TRBJ2-5; D is unclear. Germline V lookup: CDR1 LGHNA, CDR2 YSLEER. The CDR3 spans 15 residues. The V gene lost 4 bases and the J gene lost 2 bases, with 14 bases spanning the gap. The CDR3 region is CASSPGVSDQETQYF. CDR3 nucleotides: TGCGCCAGCAGCCCAGGTGTGTCGGATCAAGAGACCCAGTACTTC.

This clonotype was observed once. The V call is TRBV27, the J call TRBJ2-5; D is possibly TRBD2 (6 bases). CDR1 MNHEY and CDR2 SMNVEV come from the germline V gene (reference sequence). This CDR3 is 14 amino acids long. Trimming left V 2 bases short and J 5 bases short, with 12 bases between. The CDR3 is CASSLQRAGETQYF. The CDR3, as DNA: TGTGCCAGCAGTTTACAACGGGCGGGGGAGACCCAGTACTTC.

This chain joins TRBV19 and TRBJ2-7; 8 nucleotides match TRBD2. J lost 3 bases, V lost 5 bases, and 18 bases had no gene match. Germline V lookup: CDR1 LNHDA, CDR2 SQIVND (reference sequence). The CDR3 extends over 18 amino acids. The CDR3 sequence is CASSPLTSLGGTSYEQYF. The CDR3 DNA reads TGTGCCAGTAGTCCTTTAACCTCCCTCGGGGGGACTAGCTACGAGCAGTACTTC.

The chain links TRBV6-2 or TRBV6-3 to TRBJ2-1; the D is unclear. V lost 3 bases, J lost 6 bases, and 12 bases lay in between. The germline gives CDR1 MNHEY, CDR2 SVGEGT. The CDR3 has 14 amino acids. CDR3 coding DNA: TGTGCCAGCAGTTATTCCCAGCTTGGCAATGAGCAGTTCTTC. Amino acids: CASSYSQLGNEQFF.

This clonotype was observed a few times. V gene TRBV4-3 combines with J gene TRBJ1-1; no reliable D call. The germline V and J ends were trimmed by 1 base and 9 bases, with 18 bases remaining between them. In germline, CDR1 is LGHNA, CDR2 YSLEER. CDR3 length: 15 residues. CDR3 DNA: TGCGCCAGCAGCCAAGCTTTGTCCTCCCTCGTGCAAGCTTTCTTT. This encodes CASSQALSSLVQAFF.

This clonotype has more than one count but fewer than ten. The genes are TRBV24-1 and TRBJ2-1; the match to TRBD2 covers 14 bases. Per germline, CDR1 KGHDR and CDR2 SFDVKD. The CDR3 loop spans 15 amino acids. The V gene end was trimmed by 3 bases and the J gene end by 9 bases; junction bases not matched to a gene: 3. The CDR3, as DNA: TGTGCCACCAGTGATCCGGGACTAGCGGGAGTTGAGCAGTTCTTC. Its translation: CATSDPGLAGVEQFF.

The genes are TRBV5-4 and TRBJ2-5; 11 bases match TRBD2. Unmatched junction bases numbered 5, after V lost 1 base and J lost 3 bases. CDR1 is SGHNT, CDR2 YYREEE, per germline (reference sequence). The CDR3 covers 16 residues. The CDR3 loop reads CASSLIAGGPEETQYF. The CDR3 DNA reads TGTGCCAGCAGCTTGATAGCGGGAGGGCCGGAAGAGACCCAGTACTTC.

The J gene is TRBJ1-2, the V gene TRBV28, with a tentative D call TRBD1 (5 bases). The V end was cut by 6 bases, the J end by 4 bases, with 15 bases between. The CDR3 has 14 residues. Germline V gene data show CDR1 as MDHEN and CDR2 as SYDVKM. The chain's CDR3 is CASRTGGLGYGYTF. The DNA of the CDR3 is TGTGCCAGCAGAACCGGGGGACTTGGCTATGGCTACACCTTC.

J is TRBJ2-3 and V is TRBV4-1; D might be TRBD2 (6 bases). Germline loops: CDR1 MGHRA, CDR2 YSYEKL. Trimming shortened V by 1 base and J by 2 bases, and 19 bases separated the two germline ends. The CDR3 has 18 amino acids. CDR3: CASSQAFPGLYPTDTQYF. The CDR3 coding sequence is TGCGCCAGCAGCCAAGCCTTCCCAGGACTATATCCCACAGATACGCAGTATTTT.

The V gene is TRBV12-3 or TRBV12-4, the J gene TRBJ1-4, with D possibly TRBD1 on 5 matching bases. The V end lost 8 bases, the J end lost 3 bases, and 13 bases lay between the germline ends. CDR3 length: 14 residues. CDR3 DNA sequence: TGTGCCAGCTGCCTATGGGGGGCTAATGAAAAACTGTTTTTT. Its protein is CASCLWGANEKLFF.

This clonotype has only a few counts. The rearrangement uses TRBV7-2 and TRBJ2-4, with a weak D call TRBD2 (6 bases). CDR3 length: 13 residues. V was shortened by 5 bases and J by 5 bases, with 10 bases between the two germline ends. Germline lookup yields CDR1 SGHTA and CDR2 FQGNSA. In DNA form, the CDR3 reads TGTGCCAGCAGCGTGCCGGGAGAAAACATTCAGTACTTC. This codes for CASSVPGENIQYF.

This clonotype was counted a single time. The J gene is TRBJ2-7, the V gene TRBV19; no clear D gene. V was cut by 6 bases and J by 3 bases, with 18 bases left in between. This CDR3 comprises 15 residues. From germline, CDR1 is LNHDA and CDR2 SQIVND (reference sequence). Here the CDR3 DNA reads TGTGCCAGTAGCGCAGTCACCGATAATCTCTACGAGCAGTACTTC. Protein product: CASSAVTDNLYEQYF.

The V call is TRBV5-4, the J call TRBJ2-3; D perhaps matches TRBD2 (5 bases). The CDR3 contains 16 residues. Trimming cost V 0 bases and J 4 bases, with 15 bases left between them. Germline CDR1 is SGHNT and CDR2 is YYREEE (reference sequence). CDR3 nucleotide sequence: TGTGCCAGCAGCTTGGAAGGCCCTCCCGGGGCAGATACGCAGTATTTT. Its translation is CASSLEGPPGADTQYF.

The V and J genes are TRBV27 and TRBJ2-7; perhaps TRBD2 as D (5 bases). CDR1 MNHEY and CDR2 SMNVEV come from the germline V gene (reference sequence). The CDR3 loop spans 13 amino acids. Trimming pared 5 bases from V and 2 bases from J, leaving 10 bases between. The CDR3 spells CASSRPGTYEQYF. The CDR3 coding sequence is TGTGCCAGCAGTCGGCCGGGAACCTACGAGCAGTACTTC.

The V gene is TRBV20-1, the J gene TRBJ1-5; a weak D match, TRBD1 (5 bases). Germline V CDR1 and CDR2: DFQATT, SNEGSKA (reference sequence). The CDR3 length is 17 residues. V was trimmed by 5 bases and J by 0 bases, leaving 20 bases between them. CDR3 in DNA: TGCAGTGCTGCCCGGGGCACGGCAGCCCATAGCAATCAGCCCCAGCATTTT. Its protein is CSAARGTAAHSNQPQHF.

The J gene is TRBJ2-7, the V gene TRBV20-1; either TRBD1 or TRBD2 may supply D (5 bases each). CDR3 length: 14 residues. CDR1 is DFQATT, CDR2 SNEGSKA, per germline (reference sequence). V was trimmed by 3 bases and J by 5 bases, leaving 17 bases between them. This CDR3 is CSASNSAGDDEQYF. The CDR3 DNA reads as TGCAGTGCTAGCAATTCGGCCGGGGACGACGAGCAGTACTTC.

The rearrangement links TRBV11-3 to TRBJ2-5; the D call may be TRBD1 or TRBD2 (5 bases each). V was clipped by 2 bases and J by 2 bases, with 12 bases between them. This CDR3 has 15 amino acids. CDR1 SGHNT and CDR2 YENEEA come from the germline V gene. CDR3 bases: TGTGCCAGCAGCTTAAGACGATGGGGGCAAGAGACCCAGTACTTC. This translates into CASSLRRWGQETQYF.

The rearrangement uses TRBV19 and TRBJ2-1; the match to TRBD2 covers 11 bases. CDR1 and CDR2 (germline): LNHDA, SQIVND (reference sequence). This CDR3 has 15 amino acids. J gave up 3 bases and V 5 bases, and 3 bases lay outside the gene matches. The CDR3 reads CASSGTSGHYNEQFF. CDR3 DNA sequence: TGTGCCAGTAGTGGGACTAGCGGACACTACAATGAGCAGTTCTTC.

The CDR3 DNA sequence: TGCAGTGCTAGAGGGACTAGAAACAATGAGCAGTTCTTC. Residues: CSARGTRNNEQFF. The J gene is TRBJ2-1, the V gene TRBV20-1; 7 nucleotides match TRBD2. This CDR3 has 13 amino acids. From germline, CDR1 is DFQATT and CDR2 SNEGSKA (reference sequence). V shed 1 base, J shed 5 bases, and the junction held 2 bases outside the gene matches.

V gene TRBV7-6 combines with J gene TRBJ1-3, with D perhaps TRBD1 (6 bases). Germline V gene data show CDR1 as SGHVS and CDR2 as FNYEAQ. The CDR3 is made up of 16 amino acids. V was clipped by 1 base and J by 0 bases, with 10 bases between them. CDR3 loop: CASSLEGQSSGNTIYF. As DNA, the CDR3 is TGTGCCAGCAGCTTAGAAGGACAGAGCTCTGGAAACACCATATATTTT. The full variable domain, rest sourced from reference TRBV7-6 and TRBJ1-3, is GAGVSQSPRYKVTKRGQDVALRCDPISGHVSLYWYRQALGQGPEFLTYFNYEAQQDKSGLPNDRFSAERPEGSISTLTIQRTEQRDSAMYRCASSLEGQSSGNTIYFGEGSWLTVV.